This T cell receptor beta chain was observed in a study of blood T cell repertoires in COVID-19. Study in general: Sources were T cells, B-cell-depleted T cells, or PBMCs; the material itself was cDNA or gDNA.

It was during active infection that Seattle patients were enrolled and then longitudinally followed. V lost 6 bases to trimming and J lost 1 base, with 6 bases between them. The CDR3 runs to 12 residues. Germline CDR1 is MDHEN and CDR2 is SYDVKM. Assay used: immunoSEQ multiplex PCR; TCRdb lists only in-frame clones, some missing. The profile shows about 70,000 clones, roughly 84% of them singletons. The TCR comes from a man aged 25 to 45 with COVID-19, enrolled during active disease. The chain combines TRBV28 with TRBJ1-1; D uncertain. The specimen sequenced was peripheral blood. CDR3 DNA: TGTGCCAGCAGGGCCCCGAACACTGAAGCTTTCTTT. Translation: CASRAPNTEAFF.